This T cell receptor (beta chain) was identified during a study of cytomegalovirus exposure and HLA in healthy donors. Across the study: Approximately 180 million T cells yielded 110 million or so unique TCR beta sequences in earlier analysis. Study-wide findings and caveats: A later examination showed that TCR association rates differed by HLA locus, with DRB1 most and HLA-C fewest. Sequencing probably produced one cluster of sequence variants that were highly shared. Further analysis, carried out later, found HLA-associated TCR beta chains more clonally expanded than equally common other chains.

As to this clone: Its antigen is still unknown.

60 Vbeta and 13 Jbeta primers were used in PCR. Measured with immunoSEQ multiplex PCR; TCRdb has only the in-frame clones, and not every one. The sample has 150,000 to 200,000 clones, 80% to 85% seen once. The sequenced material came from PBMCs. The clonotype comes from a boy under 18 in good health and CMV-seronegative.

CDR3 nucleotide sequence: TGTGCCAGCAGGACAGGGGTCGGTAGCAATCAGCCCCAGCATTTT. Translation gives CASRTGVGSNQPQHF. The chain carries TRBV2 and TRBJ1-5, with TRBD1 matching over 8 bases. This CDR3 is 15 amino acids long. Germline CDR1 and CDR2: SNHLY and FYNNEI. V shed 6 bases, J shed 0 bases, and the junction held 4 bases outside the gene matches.